This is a list of T cell receptor beta chains from one sample in a study of regulatory and conventional T cells in RAG deficiency. Only in-frame clones appear in the TCRdb table, and some are missing; sequencing was by immunoSEQ multiplex PCR. The table lists about 46,000 clones, about nine tenths of them singletons. These data were also reused for a study on regulatory T cells.

Sequencing was carried out using CD4+ effector T cells sorted from blood. The source is a human donor in good health. The CDR3 runs from the conserved cysteine through the conserved F or W. D genes are given only for firm matches. Clone size is given for some rows only: seen once, a few or many times, or a class if the clone is expanded.

clone size	J gene	V gene	D gene	CDR3 protein	CDR3 DNA
-	TRBJ1-1	TRBV28	-	CASSLIRQGRAFF	TGTGCCAGCAGTTTAATCAGGCAGGGCCGAGCTTTCTTT
-	TRBJ1-1	TRBV27	-	CASSPRASGMNTEAFF	TGTGCCAGCAGTCCACGGGCCTCCGGGATGAACACTGAAGCTTTCTTT
-	TRBJ1-2	TRBV7-9	TRBD1	CASSGDRPTYGYTF	TGTGCCAGCAGCGGGGACAGACCTACCTATGGCTACACCTTC
-	TRBJ2-7	TRBV6-1	-	CASSEDEQYF	TGTGCCAGCAGTGAGGACGAGCAGTACTTC
-	TRBJ2-2	TRBV2	-	CASSLENTGELFF	TGTGCCAGCAGTCTTGAGAACACCGGGGAGCTGTTTTTT
-	TRBJ2-1	TRBV10-3	TRBD1	CAIKLGQLYNEQFF	TGTGCGATCAAACTGGGACAGCTCTACAATGAGCAGTTCTTC
-	TRBJ2-5	TRBV7-8	TRBD2	CASSLSAGGEETQYF	TGTGCCAGCAGCTTATCGGCGGGAGGTGAAGAGACCCAGTACTTC
-	TRBJ1-2	TRBV5-3	-	CARIFRTFRDYGYTF	TGTGCCAGAATTTTCAGGACCTTCAGGGACTATGGCTACACCTTC
-	TRBJ1-5	TRBV7-6	-	CASSLGGGQPQHF	TGTGCCAGCAGCTTAGGGGGGGGTCAGCCCCAGCATTTT
-	TRBJ1-6	TRBV5-4	-	CASSLYQGLGSPLHF	TGTGCCAGCAGCTTGTATCAGGGGCTGGGGTCACCCCTCCACTTT
-	TRBJ2-6	TRBV19	-	CASTSAGMANGANVLTF	TGTGCCAGTACCTCAGCAGGAATGGCGAATGGGGCCAACGTCCTGACTTTC
-	TRBJ2-5	TRBV2	-	CASRGAGETQYF	TGTGCCAGCAGGGGGGCCGGCGAGACCCAGTACTTC
-	TRBJ1-1	TRBV7-8	-	CASSLGEVNTEAFF	TGTGCCAGCAGCTTAGGAGAGGTGAACACTGAAGCTTTCTTT
-	TRBJ2-1	TRBV5-4	-	CASSLVGGPHNEQFF	TGTGCCAGCAGCTTGGTGGGCGGGCCCCACAATGAGCAGTTCTTC
-	TRBJ2-3	TRBV18	-	CASSPFRSTDTQYF	TGTGCCAGCTCACCATTTCGGAGCACAGATACGCAGTATTTT
-	TRBJ1-3	TRBV6-5	-	CASRPQDLGNTIYF	TGTGCCAGCAGACCCCAGGATTTGGGAAACACCATATATTTT
-	TRBJ1-6	TRBV7-8	TRBD1	CASAPGQVLSYNSPLHF	TGTGCCAGCGCCCCGGGACAGGTCCTCTCCTATAATTCACCCCTCCACTTT
-	TRBJ1-4	TRBV6-1	TRBD1	CASRTSGTGGEKLFF	TGTGCCAGCAGGACTTCCGGGACAGGAGGGGAAAAACTGTTTTTT
-	TRBJ2-7	TRBV6-6	-	CASNREQGPYEQYF	TGTGCCAGCAATCGGGAACAGGGCCCCTACGAGCAGTACTTC
-	TRBJ2-1	TRBV11-3	-	CASNSQWGSYNEQFF	TGTGCCAGCAACTCACAGTGGGGCTCCTACAATGAGCAGTTCTTC
once	TRBJ2-7	TRBV5-4	TRBD2	CASSLEHSGGQPYEQYF	TGTGCCAGCAGCTTAGAGCATAGCGGGGGCCAACCTTACGAGCAGTACTTC
-	TRBJ1-1	TRBV28	-	CASSLPGNTEAFF	TGTGCCAGCAGTTTACCGGGAAACACTGAAGCTTTCTTT
-	TRBJ2-7	TRBV15	TRBD1	CATSGTGTGGHEQYF	TGTGCCACCAGCGGTACCGGGACAGGGGGGCACGAGCAGTACTTC